This entry lists 28 T cell receptor beta chains sequenced from one sample in a study of metastatic and nonmetastatic thyroid tumors. With MiXCR, TCRdb reprocessed the PCR reads. This sample has around 28,000 clones, with around 3.5% found just once. Thyroid surgery was preceded by no treatment in any patient. The sequenced material came from blood. These receptors were taken from a male donor with papillary thyroid cancer or a benign thyroid nodule (not recorded which). Some clones in this sample may be carry-over from other donors' samples.

The V gene is TRBV6-4, the J gene TRBJ1-5; D gene uncertain. The CDR3 has 13 residues. Germline values: CDR1 MRHNA, CDR2 SNTAGT. V was cut by 5 bases and J by 4 bases, with 9 bases left in between. The CDR3 nucleotides are TGTGCCAGCAGTTACCCGGGAAATCAGCCCCAGCATTTT. It is translated as CASSYPGNQPQHF.

At least ten counts were recorded for this clone. The chain couples TRBV9 to TRBJ2-1, with 14 bases identical to TRBD2. CDR3 size: 15 residues. The V and J ends lost 4 bases and 7 bases, in that order; junction bases with no gene match: 4. Germline V gene data show CDR1 as SGDLS and CDR2 as YYNGEE. The CDR3 sequence: CASSTRTSGRNEQFF. CDR3 bases: TGTGCCAGCAGCACCCGGACTAGCGGGAGGAATGAGCAGTTCTTC.

The chain is built from TRBV27 and TRBJ2-7; 8 bases map to TRBD2. Germline V gene lookup returns CDR1 MNHEY and CDR2 SMNVEV (reference sequence). The trim removed 6 bases at V and 5 bases at J, leaving 9 bases unmatched. This CDR3 has 14 residues. The CDR3, as DNA: TGTGCCAGCAGCCCCATCGATAGCGGGAACGAGCAGTACTTC. Translating gives CASSPIDSGNEQYF.

This clone occurred a few times. The genes are TRBV27 and TRBJ1-1, with D maybe TRBD1 (6 bases). The CDR3 contains 14 residues. CDR1 MNHEY and CDR2 SMNVEV come from the germline V gene (reference sequence). Trimming pared 5 bases from V and 4 bases from J, leaving 14 bases between. The CDR3 sequence: CASSLQGMRTEAFF. The CDR3 DNA sequence: TGTGCCAGCAGTCTCCAGGGGATGCGCACTGAAGCTTTCTTT.

This clone was seen a few times. The V call is TRBV6-6, the J call TRBJ1-2; 10 bases fit TRBD1. The CDR3 is 17 residues long. J gave up 6 bases and V 0 bases, and 10 bases lay outside the gene matches. Germline CDR1 is MNHNY and CDR2 is SVGAGI (reference sequence). CDR3 DNA sequence: TGTGCCAGCAGTTACTCGAGACAGGGGGCGTCTTCCCATGGCTACACCTTC. Amino acids: CASSYSRQGASSHGYTF.

V and J are TRBV6-1 and TRBJ2-2, with 9 nucleotides matching TRBD1. This CDR3 is built from 15 residues. Trimming at V came to 3 bases and at J to 4 bases, leaving 3 bases not matched to a gene. The V gene's germline CDR1 is MNHNS and CDR2 SASEGT. CDR3 protein: CASSEGQGGTGELFF. CDR3 nucleotide sequence: TGTGCCAGCAGTGAGGGACAGGGAGGCACCGGGGAGCTGTTTTTT.

This clone appeared many times. The genes are TRBV6-1 and TRBJ2-3; TRBD2 might be the D (6 bases). The CDR3 totals 15 residues. Deletions cut 5 bases from V and 5 bases from J, with 17 bases between. Per germline, CDR1 MNHNS and CDR2 SASEGT. The CDR3 spells CASSSPGDHIDTQYF. DNA for the CDR3: TGTGCCAGCAGTTCCCCGGGAGACCACATAGATACGCAGTATTTT.

Details on this clone: Other DNA variants within this sample encode the same CDR3. This chain connects TRBV6-1 to TRBJ2-3; a possible D gene is TRBD1 (6 bases). Germline CDR1 and CDR2: MNHNS and SASEGT. This CDR3 is built from 15 residues. V was trimmed by 8 bases and J by 8 bases, leaving 23 bases between them. The CDR3 spells CASLEGIAGVSTQYF. The DNA for the CDR3 is TGTGCCAGCCTCGAGGGTATTGCAGGGGTCAGTACGCAGTATTTT.

The rearrangement uses TRBV6-1 and TRBJ1-1, with no clear D. With 8 bases removed from V and 4 bases from J, the gap between germline ends came to 14 bases. Germline V lookup: CDR1 MNHNS, CDR2 SASEGT. The CDR3 is made up of 13 amino acids. As DNA, the CDR3 is TGTGCCAGCCTCGGAGCCCCGAGCACTGAAGCTTTCTTT. Its translation is CASLGAPSTEAFF.

The chain recombines TRBV27 with TRBJ2-1; D is unclear. The CDR3 is 16 residues long. The germline gives CDR1 MNHEY, CDR2 SMNVEV (reference sequence). Trimming shortened V by 5 bases and J by 2 bases, and 16 bases separated the two germline ends. The CDR3 loop reads CASSPSLGQPYNEQFF. DNA for the CDR3: TGTGCCAGCAGTCCCTCCCTTGGGCAGCCCTACAATGAGCAGTTCTTC.

The chain employs TRBV6-2 or TRBV6-3 and TRBJ2-7; maybe TRBD2 (6 bases). The CDR3 has 16 amino acids. Germline V gives CDR1 MNHEY, CDR2 SVGEGT. The V end lost 2 bases, the J end lost 3 bases, and 17 bases lay between the germline ends. Written as DNA, the CDR3 is TGTGCCAGCAGTTACGCACAGACTAGACCAAACTACGAGCAGTACTTC. Translated, it gives CASSYAQTRPNYEQYF.

The table lists this clone with a few counts. The rearrangement joins TRBV6-9 to TRBJ2-7; unclear D gene. The CDR3 has 13 residues. Germline V gene lookup returns CDR1 MNHGY and CDR2 SVAAGI. V dropped 3 bases and J dropped 3 bases, with 9 bases sitting between them. The CDR3 loop reads CASSYQDDYEQYF. CDR3 nucleotide sequence: TGTGCCAGCAGTTACCAGGACGACTACGAGCAGTACTTC.

This clone has at least ten counts. The chain combines TRBV20-1 with TRBJ2-7; 7 bases fit TRBD1. The CDR3 extends over 12 amino acids. Unmatched junction bases numbered 8, after V lost 6 bases and J lost 6 bases. The germline gives CDR1 DFQATT, CDR2 SNEGSKA (reference sequence). CDR3: CSAYRDRLEQYF. The CDR3 DNA reads TGCAGTGCCTACCGGGACAGACTCGAGCAGTACTTC.

This clone was seen a few times. One junction end disagrees with the germline gene, perhaps due to a read error. The V and J genes are TRBV5-4 and TRBJ2-7; tentatively, D is TRBD1 (5 bases). Germline CDR1 reads SGHNT; CDR2 reads YYREEE (reference sequence). This CDR3 region has 13 residues. The CDR3 is CASSFGQSYEQCF. CDR3 sequence (DNA): TGTGCCAGCAGCTTTGGACAATCCTACGAGCAGTGCTTC.

In its sample, this clone was seen many times. The V and J genes are TRBV19 and TRBJ1-1, with 8 bases matching TRBD1. The CDR3 loop spans 15 amino acids. In germline, CDR1 is LNHDA, CDR2 SQIVND (reference sequence). V shed 3 bases and J 0 bases; nucleotides not matched to a gene: 3. The CDR3: CASSIRTGMNTEAFF. CDR3 sequence (DNA): TGTGCCAGTAGTATTAGGACAGGGATGAACACTGAAGCTTTCTTT.

This clone was detected only a few times. The gene calls are TRBV6-2 or TRBV6-3 and TRBJ2-7, with a weak D call TRBD2 (6 bases). The CDR3 extends over 13 amino acids. With 7 bases removed from V and 5 bases from J, the gap between germline ends came to 15 bases. Germline V gene sequence: CDR1 MNHEY, CDR2 SVGEGT. The CDR3 region has the DNA TGTGCCAGCAACCCTGGAGGGGTCCACGAGCAGTACTTC. Its protein product is CASNPGGVHEQYF.

The chain has TRBV6-2 or TRBV6-3 and TRBJ2-2, with D unclear. Deletions cut 7 bases from V and 0 bases from J, with 12 bases between. Germline V gene sequence: CDR1 MNHEY, CDR2 SVGEGT. This CDR3 comprises 15 residues. CDR3 in amino acids: CASNKDGANTGELFF. In DNA form, the CDR3 reads TGTGCCAGCAACAAGGACGGCGCGAACACCGGGGAGCTGTTTTTT.

In this sample, this clone turned up many times. V gene TRBV3-1 combines with J gene TRBJ2-1; D is undetermined. The germline V gene has CDR1 LGHDT and CDR2 YNNKEL (reference sequence). Trimming left V 4 bases short and J 5 bases short, with 9 bases between. The length of the CDR3 is 13 residues. The CDR3 DNA sequence: TGTGCCAGCAGCCCATACCTGAACAATGAGCAGTTCTTC. Residues: CASSPYLNNEQFF.

This clone was counted many times. The J gene is TRBJ1-6, the V gene TRBV9; D is possibly TRBD1 (5 bases). Trimming removed 0 bases from V and 14 bases from J, with 15 bases in between. This CDR3 region has 14 residues. Germline assignment: CDR1 SGDLS and CDR2 YYNGEE. As DNA, the CDR3 is TGTGCCAGCAGCGTAGAAGACAGCCTTTCTTCCCTCCACTTT. It translates to CASSVEDSLSSLHF.

This sequence joins TRBV20-1 and TRBJ2-1; the match to TRBD2 covers 11 bases. The CDR3 has 16 amino acids. Germline values: CDR1 DFQATT, CDR2 SNEGSKA (reference sequence). Losses at the gene ends were 1 base for V and 3 bases for J; bases not matched to a gene: 5. The CDR3 here is CSARAVAGGLYNEQFF. The DNA of the CDR3 is TGCAGTGCTAGAGCGGTAGCGGGAGGGCTCTACAATGAGCAGTTCTTC.

V gene TRBV6-2 or TRBV6-3 combines with J gene TRBJ1-2; D is uncertain. CDR1 and CDR2 (germline): MNHEY, SVGEGT. V was cut by 0 bases and J by 4 bases, with 6 bases left in between. The CDR3 length is 13 residues. The chain's CDR3 is CASSYSQTYGYTF. The CDR3 DNA is TGTGCCAGCAGTTACTCACAAACCTATGGCTACACCTTC.

As to this clone: Being one base from a much bigger clone, this may be a read error. This chain connects TRBV20-1 to TRBJ2-5; D is undetermined. Germline CDR1 DFQATT, CDR2 SNEGSKA (reference sequence). This CDR3 contains 11 residues. CDR3 DNA sequence: TGCGGTGCTAGAAAGCAAGAGACCCAGTACTTC. Encoded protein: CGARKQETQYF.

This clone showed up just a few times. The chain recombines TRBV6-2 or TRBV6-3 with TRBJ2-1, with D tentatively TRBD2 (5 bases). The CDR3 sequence is 16 residues long. V gave up 2 bases and J gave up 3 bases, with 14 bases separating them. Germline lookup yields CDR1 MNHEY and CDR2 SVGEGT. The CDR3 is CASSYPEYGIYNEQFF. Written as DNA, the CDR3 is TGTGCCAGCAGTTACCCGGAATACGGGATCTACAATGAGCAGTTCTTC.

In this sample, this clone turned up many times. The chain links TRBV28 to TRBJ1-5, with 9 positions matching TRBD1. Trimming cost V 5 bases and J 7 bases; bases outside gene matches: 9. This CDR3 has 15 residues. CDR1 and CDR2 from the germline V gene are MDHEN and SYDVKM. The CDR3 loop is CASSTPGQGRQPQHF. CDR3 DNA: TGTGCCAGCAGTACTCCGGGACAGGGCAGGCAGCCCCAGCATTTT.

This clone was seen more than once but under ten times. The chain uses TRBV2 and TRBJ2-7, with D hard to call. This CDR3 region has 12 residues. Between the trimmed V and J ends, which lost 10 bases and 6 bases, there was a span of 16 bases. Germline V lookup: CDR1 SNHLY, CDR2 FYNNEI. The CDR3 DNA reads as TGTGCCATTAGTGAATTGGGTCCCGAGCAGTACTTC. This gives the protein CAISELGPEQYF.

This chain uses TRBV7-2 with TRBJ2-3; 9 bases align to TRBD2. V dropped 11 bases and J dropped 0; count of bases not matched to a gene: 9. Per germline, CDR1 SGHTA and CDR2 FQGNSA. This CDR3 spans 15 amino acids. The CDR3 DNA follows: TGTACCGGGGTGTCTAGCGGGGCTAGCACAGATACGCAGTATTTT. This translates into CTGVSSGASTDTQYF.

Points on this clone: A read error may be the cause here, since a much bigger clone is one base away. The chain links TRBV29-1 to TRBJ2-5; possibly TRBD1 or TRBD2 for D (5 bases each). The CDR3 covers 13 residues. With 3 bases removed from V and 5 bases from J, the gap between germline ends came to 13 bases. Germline CDR1 is SQVTM and CDR2 is ANQGSEA. CDR3 loop: CSVDSRGRETQYF. The CDR3 DNA reads as TGCAGCGTTGATTCCCGGGGACGGGAGACCCAGTACTTC.

This clone was recorded at least ten times. J is TRBJ2-5 and V is TRBV4-1; 13 bases are a match to TRBD2. The CDR3 sequence is 17 residues long. V gave up 1 base and J gave up 2 bases; unmatched junction bases: 4. In germline, CDR1 is MGHRA, CDR2 YSYEKL. CDR3 bases: TGCGCCAGCAGCCAAGGGACTAGCGGGAGAGCTCAAGAGACCCAGTACTTC. It yields the protein CASSQGTSGRAQETQYF.